These 22 T cell receptor beta chains were all obtained from the same sample, sequenced in a study of tumor-infiltrating lymphocytes in localized non-small cell lung cancer. Clones were read by immunoSEQ multiplex PCR, and TCRdb kept only the in-frame ones, dropping some. The sample lists 13,000 to 15,000 clones, around 68% seen once, with roughly 9.4% in the top ten. The sequenced sample was uninvolved lung tissue not adjacent to the tumor. Receptors originate from a human donor with non-small cell lung cancer.

J is TRBJ1-2 and V is TRBV7-2, with 10 bases aligning to TRBD1. Per the germline V gene, CDR1 is SGHTA and CDR2 is FQGNSA. The CDR3 runs 15 residues. The V segment lost 1 base and the J segment 8 bases; nucleotides outside the gene matches: 7. This chain's CDR3 is CASSLGAGTGDGYTF. CDR3 sequence (DNA): TGTGCCAGCAGCTTAGGAGCTGGGACAGGGGACGGCTACACCTTC.

The chain employs TRBV2 and TRBJ2-7; D not certain. CDR3 length: 14 residues. Between the trimmed V and J ends, which lost 0 bases and 3 bases, there was a span of 9 bases. From germline, CDR1 is SNHLY and CDR2 FYNNEI. The CDR3 bases are TGTGCCAGCAGTGAAGCGGCACAGCTCTACGAGCAGTACTTC. This encodes CASSEAAQLYEQYF.

This chain connects TRBV5-4 to TRBJ1-2; 7 bases map to TRBD1. Germline V gene sequence: CDR1 SGHNT, CDR2 YYREEE (reference sequence). V shed 2 bases and J 0 bases; nucleotides not matched to a gene: 4. CDR3 length equals 15 residues. CDR3 sequence reads: CASSLGTASNYGYTF. The CDR3, as DNA: TGTGCCAGCAGCTTAGGGACAGCCTCTAACTATGGCTACACCTTC.

V and J are TRBV28 and TRBJ2-7, with D perhaps TRBD2 (7 bases). This CDR3 comprises 16 residues. The germline V gene has CDR1 MDHEN and CDR2 SYDVKM. V was clipped by 6 bases and J by 4 bases, with 22 bases between them. CDR3 region: CASRIGGRLLPYEQYF. The CDR3 nucleotides are TGTGCCAGCAGAATCGGGGGGCGCCTACTACCATACGAGCAGTACTTC.

The chain joins TRBV5-1 to TRBJ2-2; 8 nucleotides agree with TRBD2. The ends lost 3 bases at V and 2 bases at J; junction bases unmatched: 3. Germline loops: CDR1 SGHRS, CDR2 YFSETQ. There are 15 residues in the CDR3. CDR3 DNA: TGCGCCAGCAGCTCTAGCGGGCTTAACACCGGGGAGCTGTTTTTT. Its translation is CASSSSGLNTGELFF.

The chain's CDR3 is CATTPGNERTEAFF. CDR3 DNA sequence: TGTGCCACGACGCCAGGAAATGAGAGGACTGAAGCTTTCTTT. This chain links TRBV10-3 with TRBJ1-1; no clear D gene. Per the germline V gene, CDR1 is ENHRY and CDR2 is SYGVKD. The V end lost 10 bases, the J end lost 5 bases, and 20 bases lay between the germline ends. The CDR3 length is 14 residues.

The V gene is TRBV19, the J gene TRBJ1-2; TRBD1 aligns across 7 bases. With V trimmed by 1 base and J by 13 bases, 9 bases remained unmatched. The CDR3 is 13 amino acids. The germline V gene encodes CDR1 LNHDA and CDR2 SQIVND (reference sequence). CDR3 loop: CASSIAGQGVRTF. The CDR3 DNA is TGTGCCAGTAGTATAGCGGGCCAGGGGGTGCGCACCTTC.

This clone was seen a single time. The chain links TRBV13 to TRBJ1-4; a possible D gene is TRBD1 (5 bases). Germline V gives CDR1 PRHDT, CDR2 FYEKMQ (reference sequence). V was clipped by 2 bases and J by 8 bases, with 15 bases between them. The CDR3 runs to 15 residues. The CDR3 bases are TGTGCCAGCAGCTTAAATCAGCAGGGTGGGGAAAAACTGTTTTTT. Protein: CASSLNQQGGEKLFF.

The chain uses TRBV30 and TRBJ1-2, with D possibly being TRBD1 (5 bases). V lost 5 bases and J lost 2, with 9 bases in between. The CDR3 is 12 residues long. From germline, CDR1 is GTSNPN and CDR2 SVGIG (reference sequence). The DNA of the CDR3 is TGTGCCTGGCTCGGGGCCAACTATGGCTACACCTTC. Encoded protein: CAWLGANYGYTF.

This clone was seen more than once but under ten times. V and J are TRBV5-1 and TRBJ1-1; D may be TRBD1 (5 bases). CDR3 length: 15 residues. Germline-derived CDR1 and CDR2 are SGHRS and YFSETQ. Between the trimmed V and J ends, which lost 2 bases and 6 bases, there was a span of 17 bases. The CDR3 bases are TGCGCCAGCAGCTTTGATGGGGGATCAGTCGCTGAAGCTTTCTTT. Translated, it gives CASSFDGGSVAEAFF. Complete variable domain (other parts from reference TRBV5-1 and TRBJ1-1): KAGVTQTPRYLIKTRGQQVTLSCSPISGHRSVSWYQQTPGQGLQFLFEYFSETQRNKGNFPGRFSGRQFSNSRSEMNVSTLELGDSALYLCASSFDGGSVAEAFFGQGTRLTVV.

This clone was seen a few times. The genes are TRBV6-6 and TRBJ2-3, with 7 bases fitting TRBD2. The germline V gene has CDR1 MNHNY and CDR2 SVGAGI (reference sequence). V trimming: 1 base; J trimming: 4 bases; junction bases outside the gene matches: 5. The CDR3 is 15 residues long. For the CDR3, the DNA is TGTGCCAGCAGTTACTTCTCGACTAGCTCAGATACGCAGTATTTT. This codes for CASSYFSTSSDTQYF.

The chain couples TRBV19 to TRBJ2-1, with 8 bases matching TRBD2. The junction had 5 bases not matched to a gene; V was cut back by 4 bases and J by 0 bases. This CDR3 contains 16 residues. Per germline, CDR1 LNHDA and CDR2 SQIVND (reference sequence). The CDR3 here is CASSKIAGSSYNEQFF. The CDR3 bases are TGTGCCAGTAGTAAAATAGCGGGGAGCTCCTACAATGAGCAGTTCTTC.

This chain connects TRBV11-1 to TRBJ2-2; TRBD1 matches 8 bases. Germline lookup yields CDR1 SGHAT and CDR2 FQDESV (reference sequence). The ends lost 5 bases at V and 5 bases at J; junction bases unmatched: 10. The CDR3 consists of 16 residues. The CDR3 is CASSSLDRVGTGELFF. The CDR3 DNA reads TGTGCCAGCAGCAGCCTGGACAGGGTGGGGACCGGGGAGCTGTTTTTT.

This clone was observed a few times. V usage is TRBV20-1 and J usage is TRBJ1-1; no reliable D call. CDR3 size: 11 residues. The germline gives CDR1 DFQATT, CDR2 SNEGSKA (reference sequence). V was cut by 4 bases and J by 4 bases, with 7 bases left in between. This CDR3 reads CSATDGTEAFF. In DNA, the CDR3 is TGCAGTGCTACGGACGGCACTGAAGCTTTCTTT.

This chain links TRBV6-5 with TRBJ1-2; D possibly corresponds to TRBD1 (6 bases). Germline V gene sequence: CDR1 MNHEY, CDR2 SVGAGI. Trimming pared 6 bases from V and 8 bases from J, leaving 16 bases between. This CDR3 region has 13 residues. The CDR3 here is CASRPDRTRGYTF. In nucleotides, the CDR3 is TGTGCCAGCAGACCCGACAGGACTAGAGGCTACACCTTC.

The chain has TRBV5-1 and TRBJ2-5; perhaps D is TRBD1 or TRBD2 (5 bases each). There are 13 residues in the CDR3. V dropped 2 bases and J dropped 3 bases, with 8 bases sitting between them. The V gene's germline CDR1 is SGHRS and CDR2 YFSETQ. The CDR3 is CASSFLGEETQYF. Written as DNA, the CDR3 is TGCGCCAGCAGCTTCTTGGGGGAAGAGACCCAGTACTTC.

The chain joins TRBV4-1 to TRBJ1-3; D not resolved. Germline V lookup: CDR1 MGHRA, CDR2 YSYEKL. The CDR3 is 16 residues long. The V end lost 0 bases, the J end lost 1 base, and 10 bases lay between the germline ends. The CDR3: CASSQDWRGSGNTIYF. CDR3 nucleotides: TGCGCCAGCAGCCAAGATTGGCGGGGATCTGGAAACACCATATATTTT.

This clone ranks as medium-sized. The V call is TRBV7-8, the J call TRBJ1-5; TRBD1 aligns across 7 bases. V lost 5 bases and J lost 0; bases outside the gene matches: 10. Germline values: CDR1 SGHVS, CDR2 FQNEAQ. The length of the CDR3 is 17 residues. In DNA, the CDR3 is TGTGCCAGCAGCCTAGGGACAGACTTGTATAGCAATCAGCCCCAGCATTTT. It specifies CASSLGTDLYSNQPQHF.

The chain combines TRBV2 with TRBJ2-6, with D tentatively TRBD1 or TRBD2 (5 bases each). Germline CDR1 is SNHLY and CDR2 is FYNNEI. V was cut by 4 bases and J by 2 bases, with 15 bases left in between. The CDR3 is 17 residues long. CDR3 coding DNA: TGTGCCAGCAGTGCCGAGGGGAGAGTAACTGGGGCCAACGTCCTGACTTTC. Protein: CASSAEGRVTGANVLTF.

The CDR3 loop is CASSQWATGQGGDEQFF. CDR3 coding DNA: TGCGCCAGCAGCCAATGGGCCACGGGACAGGGTGGGGATGAGCAGTTCTTC. The gene calls are TRBV4-3 and TRBJ2-1, with 9 positions matching TRBD1. This CDR3 has 17 amino acids. Trimming took 2 bases from V and 8 from J; bases not matched to a gene: 13. Per germline, CDR1 LGHNA and CDR2 YSLEER.

This clone is categorized as medium-sized. V is TRBV19 and J is TRBJ2-7; D is possibly TRBD1 or TRBD2 (5 bases each). V lost 9 bases and J lost 0, with 18 bases in between. This CDR3 has 15 residues. Per germline, CDR1 LNHDA and CDR2 SQIVND (reference sequence). The CDR3 DNA is TGTGCCAGCTCTAGAATAGAGGGGCTCTCCTACGAGCAGTACTTC. Amino acid sequence: CASSRIEGLSYEQYF.

This chain connects TRBV29-1 to TRBJ2-7; 9 bases are shared with TRBD1. Looked up from germline, CDR1 is SQVTM and CDR2 is ANQGSEA. This CDR3 contains 12 residues. Trimming took 4 bases from V and 5 from J; bases not matched to a gene: 3. The CDR3 sequence: CSVVGQGNEQYF. The CDR3, as DNA: TGCAGCGTTGTAGGACAGGGGAACGAGCAGTACTTC.